A selection of T cell receptor beta chains follows, all from one sample in a study of T cells in Graves' hyperthyroidism and ophthalmopathy. Each CDR3 protein gets one entry after TCRdb re-called the multiplex PCR reads with MiXCR. The sample includes about 570,000 distinct CDR3 sequences, around 42% seen only once; the top ten take roughly 19%. The sample consisted of peripheral blood or thyroid tissue (not recorded which). The source is an adult woman with Graves' disease, either hyperthyroidism or ophthalmopathy (not recorded which). Both conserved end residues are part of each CDR3. A D gene is named only where the DNA matches it firmly. Expanded clones are given a class, and other clones once, few, many or no size at all.

cdr3_length: 14
d_call: NA
clone_size: NA
v_call: TRBV7-9
j_call: TRBJ1-4
cdr3_aa: CASSHGSFSEKLFF
cdr3_nt: TGTGCCAGCAGCCATGGAAGCTTCAGTGAAAAACTGTTTTTT

cdr3_length: 12
d_call: NA
clone_size: NA
v_call: TRBV20-1
j_call: TRBJ1-6
cdr3_aa: CSADMVNSPLHF
cdr3_nt: TGCAGTGCCGACATGGTGAATTCACCCCTCCACTTT

cdr3_length: 10
d_call: NA
clone_size: many
v_call: TRBV20-1
j_call: TRBJ2-7
cdr3_aa: CSAEVLEQYF
cdr3_nt: TGCAGTGCGGAGGTATTGGAGCAGTACTTC

cdr3_length: 14
d_call: NA
clone_size: many
v_call: TRBV13
j_call: TRBJ2-5
cdr3_aa: CASSSTTEQETQYF
cdr3_nt: TGTGCCAGCAGCTCAACGACGGAGCAAGAGACCCAGTACTTC

cdr3_length: 15
d_call: NA
clone_size: NA
v_call: TRBV11-2
j_call: TRBJ2-3
cdr3_aa: CASSLRAVPTDTQYF
cdr3_nt: TGTGCCAGCAGCTTAAGGGCGGTCCCTACGGATACGCAGTATTTT

cdr3_length: 11
d_call: NA
clone_size: NA
v_call: TRBV7-9
j_call: TRBJ2-7
cdr3_aa: CASSPGEIPHF
cdr3_nt: TGTGCCAGCAGCCCTGGGGAAATTCCACACTTC

cdr3_length: 12
d_call: NA
clone_size: NA
v_call: TRBV9
j_call: TRBJ1-1
cdr3_aa: CASSRANTETFF
cdr3_nt: TGTGCCAGCAGCCGGGCGAACACTGAAACTTTCTTT

cdr3_length: 14
d_call: NA
clone_size: few
v_call: TRBV5-6
j_call: TRBJ2-7
cdr3_aa: CASSLEPVPYEQYF
cdr3_nt: TGTGCCAGCAGCTTGGAGCCGGTCCCCTACGAGCAGTACTTC

cdr3_length: 16
d_call: TRBD1
clone_size: NA
v_call: TRBV7-9
j_call: TRBJ1-5
cdr3_aa: CASSPGGWGRVQPQHF
cdr3_nt: TGTGCCAGCAGCCCAGGGGGGTGGGGGCGCGTTCAGCCCCAGCATTTT

cdr3_length: 11
d_call: NA
clone_size: NA
v_call: TRBV12-3/TRBV12-4
j_call: TRBJ1-1
cdr3_aa: CASGWGGKAFF
cdr3_nt: TGTGCCAGCGGGTGGGGGGGCAAAGCTTTCTTT

cdr3_length: 15
d_call: NA
clone_size: NA
v_call: TRBV5-8
j_call: TRBJ1-2
cdr3_aa: CASSREGGANYGYTF
cdr3_nt: TGTGCCAGCAGCCGAGAGGGGGGGGCTAACTATGGCTACACCTTC

cdr3_length: 12
d_call: TRBD2
clone_size: NA
v_call: TRBV3-1
j_call: TRBJ2-2
cdr3_aa: CASRLAGGELFF
cdr3_nt: TGTGCCAGCAGGCTAGCGGGAGGGGAGCTGTTTTTT

cdr3_length: 13
d_call: NA
clone_size: NA
v_call: TRBV9
j_call: TRBJ1-1
cdr3_aa: CASSVRVNTEAFF
cdr3_nt: TGTGCCAGCAGCGTGAGGGTGAACACTGAAGCTTTCTTT

cdr3_length: 23
d_call: TRBD2
clone_size: few
v_call: TRBV7-9
j_call: TRBJ2-2
cdr3_aa: CASSHGAVRVGAGRERSSGELFF
cdr3_nt: TGTGCCAGCAGCCATGGAGCTGTCCGGGTAGGAGCGGGACGGGAGAGGAGCAGCGGGGAGCTGTTTTTT

cdr3_length: 14
d_call: NA
clone_size: many
v_call: TRBV5-1
j_call: TRBJ1-2
cdr3_aa: CASSRSGTTDGYTF
cdr3_nt: TGCGCCAGCAGCCGTTCCGGGACAACGGATGGCTACACCTTC

cdr3_length: 18
d_call: TRBD2
clone_size: many
v_call: TRBV12-3/TRBV12-4
j_call: TRBJ2-6
cdr3_aa: CASSPRVAGVAGANVLTF
cdr3_nt: TGTGCCAGCAGCCCTCGGGTAGCGGGAGTGGCAGGGGCCAACGTCCTGACTTTC

cdr3_length: 13
d_call: NA
clone_size: few
v_call: TRBV7-2
j_call: TRBJ2-5
cdr3_aa: CASRRGRQETQYF
cdr3_nt: TGTGCCAGCAGACGAGGCCGTCAAGAGACCCAGTACTTC

cdr3_length: 15
d_call: TRBD1
clone_size: many
v_call: TRBV19
j_call: TRBJ2-7
cdr3_aa: CASAPGQGISYEQYF
cdr3_nt: TGTGCCAGTGCGCCGGGACAGGGTATTTCCTACGAGCAGTACTTC

cdr3_length: 14
d_call: NA
clone_size: many
v_call: TRBV7-9
j_call: TRBJ2-7
cdr3_aa: CASSLGGGLGEQYF
cdr3_nt: TGTGCCAGCAGCTTAGGCGGGGGCCTAGGGGAGCAGTACTTC

cdr3_length: 13
d_call: TRBD2
clone_size: NA
v_call: TRBV7-3
j_call: TRBJ2-7
cdr3_aa: CASRNSGSLEQYF
cdr3_nt: TGTGCCAGCAGGAATAGCGGGAGTCTCGAGCAGTACTTC